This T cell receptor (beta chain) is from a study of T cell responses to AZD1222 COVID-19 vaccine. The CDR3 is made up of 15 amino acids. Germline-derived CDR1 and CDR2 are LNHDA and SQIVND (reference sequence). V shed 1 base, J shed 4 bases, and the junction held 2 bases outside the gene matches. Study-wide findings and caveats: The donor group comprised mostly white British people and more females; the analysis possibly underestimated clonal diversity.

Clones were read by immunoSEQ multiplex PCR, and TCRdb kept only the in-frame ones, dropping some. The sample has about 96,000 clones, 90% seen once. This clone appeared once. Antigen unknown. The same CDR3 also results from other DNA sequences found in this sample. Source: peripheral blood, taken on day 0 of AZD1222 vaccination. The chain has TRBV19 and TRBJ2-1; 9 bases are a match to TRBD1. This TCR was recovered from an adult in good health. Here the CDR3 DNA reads TGTGCCAGTAGTATAGTAGGGACAGGGTACAATGAGCAGTTCTTC. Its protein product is CASSIVGTGYNEQFF.